The TCR beta chain under discussion was sequenced for a study of glioma-infiltrating T cells after dendritic cell vaccination (dated by TCRdb to 2016 to 2018). Background on the whole study: Of the 15 glioblastoma patients in the cohort, all drawn from Phase I and II dendritic cell vaccination trials, 9 were newly diagnosed and 6 had recurrent disease. Three intradermal dendritic cell vaccine injections were administered to patients at biweekly intervals in the arm below the axilla. To make the vaccine, monocyte-derived dendritic cells were cultured for six to eight days with IL-4 and GM-CSF and then pulsed overnight with autologous tumor lysate. In glioblastoma patients vaccinated with dendritic cells, deep sequencing of TCR beta CDR3 regions served to measure tumor-infiltrating lymphocyte content and to compare repertoires between tumor and blood. Between about 2002 and 2013, the patients were given dendritic cell vaccination pulsed with autologous tumor lysate. Survival after dendritic cell vaccination was correlated with TCR sequencing metrics such as TIL content and the overlap between tumor and blood repertoires.

Using the immunoSEQ assay, TCRB CDR3 regions were amplified from roughly 2 micrograms of genomic DNA, or from all available DNA when less than that was on hand. Multiplex PCR used 60 forward primers for TCR V beta segments and 13 reverse primers for J beta segments. Synthetic control templates were spiked into each sample at limiting dilution to estimate reads per starting template. Sequencing produced 87 bp reads on the Illumina HiSeq System. As for how the authors treated the data: PCR and sequencing errors were removed by a nearest neighbor algorithm that merged closely related sequences. TCR overlap was defined as the percentage of unique tumor TCR beta sequences that were also present in the same patient's peripheral blood. TCRdb retrieved this table from immuneACCESS and kept in-frame rearrangements only. Not all clones are present; in checked studies, unresolved V genes account for under half, and no reason is known for the remainder. V, J and clone size derive from that table, while D and trimming were established from the DNA sequence. The sample table shows just over 95,000 clones, and roughly three quarters are seen once. Around 5.4% of the sample comes from the top ten.

To be selected, patients needed enough residual fresh-frozen tumor tissue and more than two years of available survival data. Although molecular status otherwise differed among the glioblastoma patients, no patient had an isocitrate dehydrogenase mutation. PBMC were collected before vaccination, two weeks after the third vaccination, and at tumor progression when it occurred. The Qiagen DNeasy Blood extraction Kit was used for extraction of genomic DNA. Note on this clone: The antigen this receptor binds is unknown. Base qualities are not provided; no much larger clone lies one nucleotide away.

Here is what the overall study found, with its caveats: The response model built on TCR overlap across three groups was characterized as speculative, with prospective validation still needed. TCR clonality showed no direct relationship with survival, which suggests that a diverse polyclonal response may be important. Higher estimated pretreatment TIL content predicted longer time to progression and overall survival after dendritic cell vaccination. The cohort was small and heterogeneous, only a few patients had full blood and tumor sets, and even fewer had initial-recurrent tumor pairs.

Trimming takes 1 base off V and 2 bases off J; junction bases not matched to a gene: 12. Spanning cysteine to phenylalanine, the CDR3 consists of 18 amino acids. Just CDR3 DNA is preserved here, 54 bases in frame from base 1. Looking up the germline V gene yields CDR1 SGHRS and CDR2 YFSETQ. The sequencing used blood, collected before dendritic cell vaccination. The chain joins TRBV5-1 to TRBJ2-3; 8 junctional bases match TRBD2. This sequence originates from a human donor with glioblastoma. This receptor carries the CDR3 CASSLYFQRGTVTDTQYF. The sequence in DNA is TGCGCCAGCAGCTTGTACTTCCAGCGGGGGACCGTCACAGATACGCAGTATTTT.